A selection of T cell receptor beta chains follows, all from one sample in a study of CD8 T cells in Susac syndrome. TCRdb reanalysed the immunoSEQ multiplex PCR reads using MiXCR and keeps one entry per CDR3 protein. The repertoire holds around 150,000 distinct CDR3 sequences, with nearly 95% as singletons. Sequenced sample: CD8+ T cells from PBMCs. Every receptor here comes from a human donor in good health. Both conserved end residues are part of each CDR3. A D gene is named only where the DNA matches it firmly. Size is stated for part of the rows, as once, few or many counts, or as a class when the clone is expanded.

>15|TRBD2|NA|TRBJ2-3|TRBV10-2
CAAGTSGPSTDTQYF
TGCGCCGCCGGGACTAGCGGGCCCAGCACAGATACGCAGTATTTT
>16|NA|NA|TRBJ2-3|TRBV4-1
CASSQDQSDSTDTQYF
TGCGCCAGCAGCCAAGATCAGAGCGACAGCACAGATACGCAGTATTTT
>14|NA|NA|TRBJ1-1|TRBV10-3
CAIRSLNVDTEAFF
TGTGCCATCAGGAGCCTCAACGTGGACACTGAAGCTTTCTTT
>16|TRBD2|once|TRBJ2-3|TRBV15
CATSRGPTSVTDTQYF
TGTGCCACCAGCAGAGGACCGACTAGCGTCACAGATACGCAGTATTTT
>15|TRBD2|NA|TRBJ2-3|TRBV9
CASSAGTSDTDTQYF
TGTGCCAGCAGCGCCGGGACTAGCGACACAGATACGCAGTATTTT
>16|NA|NA|TRBJ2-5|TRBV29-1
CSVDPRGDRSQETQYF
TGCAGCGTTGACCCAAGAGGAGACAGGAGCCAAGAGACCCAGTACTTC
>15|NA|NA|TRBJ1-3|TRBV12-3/TRBV12-4
CASIPTATSGNTIYF
TGTGCCAGCATTCCAACGGCGACCTCTGGAAACACCATATATTTT
>19|NA|NA|TRBJ1-5|TRBV20-1
CSARGFDPTTPGEGQPQHF
TGCAGTGCTAGAGGTTTCGACCCAACCACGCCAGGGGAAGGTCAGCCCCAGCATTTT
>14|NA|NA|TRBJ2-7|TRBV30
CAWMPEGRGGEQYF
TGTGCCTGGATGCCCGAGGGCCGTGGAGGCGAGCAGTACTTC
>14|NA|NA|TRBJ2-5|TRBV28
CASRPGGPGETQYF
TGTGCCAGCAGGCCTGGCGGGCCAGGAGAGACCCAGTACTTC
>14|NA|NA|TRBJ2-7|TRBV5-1
CASSMTGEQYEQYF
TGCGCCAGCAGCATGACTGGGGAGCAGTACGAGCAGTACTTC
>13|TRBD2|NA|TRBJ2-1|TRBV29-1
CSAPAGFYNEQFF
TGCAGCGCTCCAGCGGGATTCTACAATGAGCAGTTCTTC
>17|TRBD2|NA|TRBJ2-1|TRBV20-1
CSANGWVAGRSYNEQFF
TGCAGTGCTAACGGGTGGGTAGCGGGTCGGTCCTACAATGAGCAGTTCTTC